This note documents a single T cell receptor (beta chain) sequence. Its matching antigen is unknown. This sample is part of a study of response to subunit inactivated influenza vaccine. Whole-study findings and limits: Authors suggested that a seasonal influenza vaccination recruits few new T cells each time.

This CDR3 is built from 17 residues. J was trimmed by 1 base and V by 3 bases; bases with no gene match: 6. Germline assignment: CDR1 SGHAT and CDR2 FQNNGV. TCRdb called the RT-PCR reads again in MiXCR, with one record for every CDR3 protein. The table lists roughly 570,000 distinct CDR3 sequences, 10% to 15% of them singletons, with about an eighth in the top ten. The origin of this receptor is a man between 45 and 60 years old who received an inactivated influenza vaccine. V gene TRBV11-2 combines with J gene TRBJ2-6, with 7 bases fitting TRBD1. Specimen: PBMCs from blood, collected around seven weeks after vaccination. CDR3 DNA: TGTGCCAGCAGCTTCCCTTTGACAGGGTCTGGGGCCAACGTCCTGACTTTC. Translating it yields CASSFPLTGSGANVLTF.